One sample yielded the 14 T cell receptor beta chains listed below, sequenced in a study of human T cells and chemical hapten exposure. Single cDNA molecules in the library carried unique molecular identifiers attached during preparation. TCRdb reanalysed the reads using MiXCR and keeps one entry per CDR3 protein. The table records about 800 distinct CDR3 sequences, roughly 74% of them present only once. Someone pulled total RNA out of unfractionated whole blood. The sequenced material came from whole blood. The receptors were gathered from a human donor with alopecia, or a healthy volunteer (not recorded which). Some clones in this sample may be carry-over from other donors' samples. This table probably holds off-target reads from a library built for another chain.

CDR3 in DNA: TGTGCCAGCAGCCCGAGACAGCCCCTTAGCAATCAGCCCCAGCATTTT. It translates to CASSPRQPLSNQPQHF. This chain links TRBV7-8 with TRBJ1-5, with D possibly TRBD1 on 5 matching bases. The CDR3 spans 16 residues. The V end lost 5 bases, the J end lost 0 bases, and 14 bases lay between the germline ends. Looked up from germline, CDR1 is SGHVS and CDR2 is FQNEAQ.

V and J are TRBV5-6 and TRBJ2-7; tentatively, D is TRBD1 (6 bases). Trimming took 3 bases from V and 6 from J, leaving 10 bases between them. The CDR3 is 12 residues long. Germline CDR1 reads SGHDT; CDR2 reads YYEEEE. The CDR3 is CASSYRAREQYF. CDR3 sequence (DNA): TGTGCCAGCAGCTACAGGGCGCGCGAGCAGTACTTC.

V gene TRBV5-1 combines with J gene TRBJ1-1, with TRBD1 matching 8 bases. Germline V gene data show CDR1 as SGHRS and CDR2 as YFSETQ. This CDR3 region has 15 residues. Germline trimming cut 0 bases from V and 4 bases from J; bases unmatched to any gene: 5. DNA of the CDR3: TGCGCCAGCAGCTTGGTGGCAGGGGGCCTCACTGAAGCTTTCTTT. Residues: CASSLVAGGLTEAFF. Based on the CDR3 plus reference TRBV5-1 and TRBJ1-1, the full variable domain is KAGVTQTPRYLIKTRGQQVTLSCSPISGHRSVSWYQQTPGQGLQFLFEYFSETQRNKGNFPGRFSGRQFSNSRSEMNVSTLELGDSALYLCASSLVAGGLTEAFFGQGTRLTVV.

The CDR3 here is CATSSSVGGNEQFF. In DNA, the CDR3 is TGTGCCACCAGCAGCAGCGTAGGAGGGAATGAGCAGTTCTTC. The V and J genes are TRBV15 and TRBJ2-1; possible D gene TRBD2, 6 bases. The CDR3 is made up of 14 amino acids. Germline lookup yields CDR1 LNHNV and CDR2 YYDKDF (reference sequence). Trimming pared 3 bases from V and 7 bases from J, leaving 13 bases between.

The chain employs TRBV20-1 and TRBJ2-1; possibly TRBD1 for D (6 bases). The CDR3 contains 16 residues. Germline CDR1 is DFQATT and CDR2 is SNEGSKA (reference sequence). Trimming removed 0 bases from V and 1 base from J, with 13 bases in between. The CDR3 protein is CSARELWTASYNEQFF. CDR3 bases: TGCAGTGCTAGAGAGCTGTGGACAGCTTCCTACAATGAGCAGTTCTTC.

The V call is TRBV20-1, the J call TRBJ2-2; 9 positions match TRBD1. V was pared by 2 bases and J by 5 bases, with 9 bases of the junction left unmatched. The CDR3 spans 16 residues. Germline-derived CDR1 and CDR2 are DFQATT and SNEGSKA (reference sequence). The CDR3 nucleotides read TGCAGTGCTAGATCTAAGGACAGGGGTGTAACCGGGGAGCTGTTTTTT. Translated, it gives CSARSKDRGVTGELFF.

The CDR3 DNA sequence: TGTGCCATCAACCAGGGGAGTAATGAAAAACTGTTTTTT. The encoded protein is CAINQGSNEKLFF. The chain carries TRBV10-3 and TRBJ1-4, with a tentative D call TRBD1 (6 bases). Trimming took 7 bases from V and 4 from J, leaving 10 bases between them. The V gene's germline CDR1 is ENHRY and CDR2 SYGVKD. This CDR3 contains 13 residues.

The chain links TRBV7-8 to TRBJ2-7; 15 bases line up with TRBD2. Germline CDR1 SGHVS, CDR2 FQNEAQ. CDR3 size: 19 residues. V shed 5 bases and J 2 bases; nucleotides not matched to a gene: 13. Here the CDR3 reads CASSPIRGLAGGNPYEQYF. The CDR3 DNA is TGTGCCAGCAGCCCCATCCGAGGACTAGCGGGGGGGAACCCCTACGAGCAGTACTTC.

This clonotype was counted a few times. DNA for the CDR3: TGCAGCGTTGTAAGGGACAGAGTAGGTGATACGCAGTATTTT. The encoded protein is CSVVRDRVGDTQYF. The V gene is TRBV29-1, the J gene TRBJ2-3, with 7 positions matching TRBD1. Germline CDR1 reads SQVTM; CDR2 reads ANQGSEA. V lost 4 bases to trimming and J lost 6 bases; unmatched junction nucleotides: 10. The CDR3 totals 14 residues.

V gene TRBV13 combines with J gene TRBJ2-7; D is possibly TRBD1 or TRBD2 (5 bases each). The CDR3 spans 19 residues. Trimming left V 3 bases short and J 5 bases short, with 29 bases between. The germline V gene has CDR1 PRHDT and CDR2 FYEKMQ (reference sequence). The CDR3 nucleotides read TGTGCCAGCAGCTTCCTAGGGGCATCCGGGACGGGGATTCCGAACGAGCAGTACTTC. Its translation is CASSFLGASGTGIPNEQYF.

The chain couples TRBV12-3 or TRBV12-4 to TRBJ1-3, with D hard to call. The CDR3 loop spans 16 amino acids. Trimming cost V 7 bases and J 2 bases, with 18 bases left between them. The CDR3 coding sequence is TGTGCCAGCACCGCAGTGAGGTCGGGCACTGGAAACACCATATATTTT. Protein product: CASTAVRSGTGNTIYF.

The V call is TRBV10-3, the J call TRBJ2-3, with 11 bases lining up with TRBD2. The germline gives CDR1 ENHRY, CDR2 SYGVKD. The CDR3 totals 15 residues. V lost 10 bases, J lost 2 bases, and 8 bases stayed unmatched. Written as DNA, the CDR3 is TGTGCCACAAAACTAGCGGGGGCGGACACAGATACGCAGTATTTT. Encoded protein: CATKLAGADTDTQYF.

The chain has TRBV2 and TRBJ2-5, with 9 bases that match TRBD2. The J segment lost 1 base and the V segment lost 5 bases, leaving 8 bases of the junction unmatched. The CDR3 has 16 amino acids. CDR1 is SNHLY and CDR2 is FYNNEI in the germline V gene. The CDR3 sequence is CASSSLSGGSQETQYF. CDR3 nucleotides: TGTGCCAGCAGTTCCCTTAGCGGGGGTAGCCAAGAGACCCAGTACTTC.

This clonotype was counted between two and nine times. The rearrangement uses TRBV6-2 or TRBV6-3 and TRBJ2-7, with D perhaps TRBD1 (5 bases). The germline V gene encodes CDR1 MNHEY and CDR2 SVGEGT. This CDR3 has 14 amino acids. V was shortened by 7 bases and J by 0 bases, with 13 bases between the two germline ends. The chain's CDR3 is CASTDPTVSYEQYF. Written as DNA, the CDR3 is TGTGCCAGCACCGACCCGACAGTCTCCTACGAGCAGTACTTC.